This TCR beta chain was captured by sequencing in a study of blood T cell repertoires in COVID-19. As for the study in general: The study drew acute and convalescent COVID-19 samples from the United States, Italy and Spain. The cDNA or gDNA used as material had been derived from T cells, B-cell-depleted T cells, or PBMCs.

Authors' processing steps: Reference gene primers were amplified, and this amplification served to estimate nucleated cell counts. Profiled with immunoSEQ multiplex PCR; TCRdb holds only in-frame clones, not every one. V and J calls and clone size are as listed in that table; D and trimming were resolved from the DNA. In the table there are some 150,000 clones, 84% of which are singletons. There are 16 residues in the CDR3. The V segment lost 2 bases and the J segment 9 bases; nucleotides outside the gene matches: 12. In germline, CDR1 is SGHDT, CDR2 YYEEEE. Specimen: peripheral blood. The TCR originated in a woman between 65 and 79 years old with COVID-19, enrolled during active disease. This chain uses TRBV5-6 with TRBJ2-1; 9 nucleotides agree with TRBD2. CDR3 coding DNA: TGTGCCAGCAGCTTTCGGGGGCTAGCGGGATTCTCTGAGCAGTTCTTC. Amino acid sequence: CASSFRGLAGFSEQFF.